This T cell receptor (beta chain) was captured by sequencing in a study of blood T cells in healthy people across ages. The second PCR ran roughly 7 to 11 cycles with a sample-barcoded 5' primer and J-beta primers. TCRdb re-analysed the 5' RACE reads in MiXCR, keeping a single row per CDR3 protein. Of 600,000 to 850,000 distinct CDR3 sequences in the sample, roughly 43% were seen once. Germline V gene lookup returns CDR1 SGHVS and CDR2 FQNEAQ. There are 16 residues in the CDR3. V gave up 5 bases and J gave up 10 bases, with 21 bases separating them. The chain carries TRBV7-8 and TRBJ1-6; D gene ambiguous. This TCR came from a woman aged 60-75 years in good health. Material for sequencing was blood. CDR3 nucleotide sequence: TGTGCCAGCAGCCCACGCGTTATGGGTAGGAACTCACCCCTCCACTTT. This codes for CASSPRVMGRNSPLHF.